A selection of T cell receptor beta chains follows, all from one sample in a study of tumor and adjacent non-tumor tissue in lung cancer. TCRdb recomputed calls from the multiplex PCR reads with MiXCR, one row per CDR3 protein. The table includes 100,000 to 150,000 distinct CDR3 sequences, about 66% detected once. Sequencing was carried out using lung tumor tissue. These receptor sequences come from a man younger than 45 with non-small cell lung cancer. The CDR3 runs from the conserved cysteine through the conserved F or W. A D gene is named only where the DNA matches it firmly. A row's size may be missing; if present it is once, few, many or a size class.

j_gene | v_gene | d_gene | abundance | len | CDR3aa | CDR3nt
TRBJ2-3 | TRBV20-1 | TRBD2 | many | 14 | CSARDPLATDTQYF | TGCAGTGCTAGAGATCCACTAGCGACAGATACGCAGTATTTT
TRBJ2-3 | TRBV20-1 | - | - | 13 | CSAKGSSTDTQYF | TGCAGTGCTAAGGGTTCGTCCACAGATACGCAGTATTTT
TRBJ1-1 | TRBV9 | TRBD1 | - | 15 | CARSSSGGPGTEAVF | TGTGCCAGGAGCTCTTCAGGGGGGCCGGGCACTGAAGCTGTCTTT
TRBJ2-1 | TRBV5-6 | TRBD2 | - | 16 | CASSYLGLVGIGEQFF | TGTGCCAGCAGCTACCTCGGACTAGTGGGAATTGGTGAGCAGTTCTTC
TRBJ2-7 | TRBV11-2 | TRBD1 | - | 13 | CASCSNRGHEQYF | TGTGCCAGCTGTTCGAACAGGGGGCACGAGCAGTACTTC
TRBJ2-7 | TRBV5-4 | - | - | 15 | CASSRGGQRVYEQYF | TGTGCCAGCAGTCGGGGGGGACAGAGGGTCTACGAGCAGTACTTC
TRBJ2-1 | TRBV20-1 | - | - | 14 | CSARTPSSYNEQFF | TGCAGTGCCAGGACCCCTAGCTCATACAATGAGCAATTCTTC
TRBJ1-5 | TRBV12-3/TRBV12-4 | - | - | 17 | CASSLPISGPSNQPQHF | TGTGCCAGCAGTCTTCCTATCTCGGGACCGAGCAATCAGCCCCAGCATTTT
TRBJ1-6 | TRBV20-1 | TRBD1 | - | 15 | CSTRADRGYNSLLRF | TGCAGTACTAGGGCGGACAGGGGCTATAATTCACTCCTCCGCTTT
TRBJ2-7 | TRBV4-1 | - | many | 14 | CASSLQEGQNEQYF | TGCGCCAGCAGCCTCCAGGAGGGACAGAACGAGCAGTACTTC
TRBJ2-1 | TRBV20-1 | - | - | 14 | CSARQPGGYNKQLF | TGTAGTGCTAGACAACCAGGGGGGTACAATAAGCAGCTCTTC
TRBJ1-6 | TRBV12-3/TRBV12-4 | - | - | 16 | CASSQDPSSYNSSRHF | TGTGCCAGCAGCCAAGACCCAAGCTCCTATAATTCATCCCGCCACTTT
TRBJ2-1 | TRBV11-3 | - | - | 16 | CASSQGGDLGGRGQFF | TGTGCCAGCAGCCAGGGCGGGGATCTAGGGGGGCGCGGGCAGTTCTTC
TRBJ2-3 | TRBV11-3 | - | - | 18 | CASNLRRDSAGSADTRYF | TGTGCCAGCAACTTACGCCGAGACTCGGCCGGGAGCGCAGATACGCGGTATTTT
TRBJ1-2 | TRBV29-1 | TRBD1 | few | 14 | CSVAGTGLNYVYTF | TGCAGCGTTGCCGGGACAGGGCTCAACTATGTCTACACCTTC
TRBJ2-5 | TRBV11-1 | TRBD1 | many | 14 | CASSTSRTGGTQYF | TGTGCCAGCAGCACTTCCCGGACAGGCGGGACCCAGTACTTC
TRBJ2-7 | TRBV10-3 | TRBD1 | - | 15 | CAISGQGKLAYEQYF | TGTGCCATCAGTGGACAGGGGAAGTTGGCCTACGAGCAGTACTTC
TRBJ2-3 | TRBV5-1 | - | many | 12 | CASSLEGVTQYF | TGCGCCAGCAGCTTGGAGGGGGTTACGCAGTATTTT
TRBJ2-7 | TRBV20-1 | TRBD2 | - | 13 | CSTSLAGVYEQYF | TGCAGTACTAGTTTAGCGGGAGTGTACGAGCAGTACTTC
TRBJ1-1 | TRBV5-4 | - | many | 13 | CASSWDRNTEAFF | TGTGCCAGCAGCTGGGATAGGAACACTGAAGCTTTCTTT
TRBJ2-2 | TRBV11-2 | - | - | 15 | CATSKLGHNTWELFF | TGTGCCACCTCGAAACTGGGACACAACACCTGGGAGCTGTTTTTT
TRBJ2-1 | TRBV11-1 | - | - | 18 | CASSHPEGFTGAVDEQFF | TGTGCCAGCAGCCACCCTGAGGGTTTTACGGGAGCTGTGGATGAGCAGTTCTTC
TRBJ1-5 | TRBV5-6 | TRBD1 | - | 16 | CASGPGAGGTNQPQHF | TGTGCCAGCGGCCCCGGGGCAGGGGGAACCAATCAGCCCCAGCATTTT
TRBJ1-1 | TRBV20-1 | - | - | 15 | CSAKSLEWGETEAFF | TGCAGTGCTAAGTCCCTAGAGTGGGGGGAGACTGAAGCTTTCTTT
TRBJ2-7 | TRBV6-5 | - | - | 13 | CASSYSGGYVQYF | TGTGCCAGCAGTTACTCCGGGGGCTATGTGCAGTACTTC
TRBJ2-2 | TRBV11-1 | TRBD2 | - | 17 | CASGPDLGRGNTWELFF | TGTGCCAGCGGCCCAGACTTAGGGCGGGGGAACACCTGGGAGCTGTTTTTT
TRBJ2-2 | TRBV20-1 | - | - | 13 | CSTQKVDTGELFF | TGCAGTACCCAGAAAGTGGACACCGGGGAGCTGTTTTTT
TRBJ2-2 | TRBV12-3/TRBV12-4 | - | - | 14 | CVSRREGDTGELFF | TGTGTCAGCAGGCGCGAAGGGGACACCGGGGAGCTGTTTTTT
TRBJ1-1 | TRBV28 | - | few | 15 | CASSLLEGGRTEAFF | TGTGCCAGCAGTTTATTGGAGGGAGGGAGGACTGAAGCTTTCTTT
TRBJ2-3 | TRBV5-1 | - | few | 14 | CASSFRDLTDTQYF | TGCGCCAGCAGCTTCCGGGACCTCACAGATACGCAGTATTTT
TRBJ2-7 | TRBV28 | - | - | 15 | CASSLPTSSSYEQYF | TGTGCCAGCAGCCTCCCTACGTCGAGCTCCTACGAGCAGTACTTC
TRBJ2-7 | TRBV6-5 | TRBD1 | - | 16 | CASSMTGGAVAYEQYF | TGTGCCAGCAGTATGACAGGGGGCGCGGTTGCCTACGAGCAGTATTTC
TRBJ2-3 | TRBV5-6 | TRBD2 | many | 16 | CASSALLAGVWDTQYF | TGTGCCAGCAGCGCCCTTCTAGCGGGGGTATGGGATACGCAGTATTTT
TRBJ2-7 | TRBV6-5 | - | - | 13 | CVSSRRCTYEQYF | TGTGTCAGCAGCCGAAGGTGCACCTACGAGCAGTACTTC
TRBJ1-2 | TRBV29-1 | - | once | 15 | CNVDVAGAVLVGYTF | TGCAACGTTGATGTGGCAGGGGCGGTCCTGGTAGGCTACACCTTC
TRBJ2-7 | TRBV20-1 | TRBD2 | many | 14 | CSARTSGRSYEQYF | TGCAGTGCCCGGACTAGCGGGAGATCCTACGAGCAGTACTTC
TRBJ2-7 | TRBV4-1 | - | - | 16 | CASSQDETEQTYGQYF | TGCGCCAGCAGCCAAGACGAGACAGAACAGACTTACGGGCAGTACTTC
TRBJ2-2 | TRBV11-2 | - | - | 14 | CPSSLGPDIGKLFF | TGTCCCAGCAGCTTAGGGCCGGACATCGGGAAGCTGTTTTTT
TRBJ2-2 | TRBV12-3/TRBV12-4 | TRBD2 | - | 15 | CASTLAGGNTGELFF | TGTGCCAGCACTTTAGCGGGGGGAAACACAGGGGAGCTGTTTTTT
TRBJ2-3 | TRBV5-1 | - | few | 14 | CASSLASLGDTQYF | TGCGCCAGCAGCTTGGCCTCCCTTGGAGATACGCAGTATTTT
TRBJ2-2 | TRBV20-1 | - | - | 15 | CSTRPGREITGELFF | TGCAGTACTAGACCGGGACGGGAGATAACCGGGGAGCTGTTTTTT
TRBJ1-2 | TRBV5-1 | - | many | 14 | CASKTSGAVDGYTF | TGCGCCAGCAAAACCTCGGGGGCGGTTGATGGCTACACCTTC
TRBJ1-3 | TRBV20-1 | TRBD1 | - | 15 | CSARWEGGPGNTIYF | TGCAGTGCTAGATGGGAAGGGGGCCCTGGAAACACCATATATTTT
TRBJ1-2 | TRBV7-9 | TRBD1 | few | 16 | CASRRAGTGGDYGYTF | TGTGCCAGCAGGCGCGCCGGGACAGGGGGTGACTATGGCTACACCTTC
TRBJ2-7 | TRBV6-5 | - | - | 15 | CASSYDTRGTYEQYF | TGTGCCAGCAGTTACGATACCAGAGGAACCTACGAGCAATACTTC
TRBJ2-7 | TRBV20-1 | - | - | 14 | CSAANWAGGDEEYF | TGCAGTGCTGCGAACTGGGCAGGAGGCGATGAGGAGTACTTC